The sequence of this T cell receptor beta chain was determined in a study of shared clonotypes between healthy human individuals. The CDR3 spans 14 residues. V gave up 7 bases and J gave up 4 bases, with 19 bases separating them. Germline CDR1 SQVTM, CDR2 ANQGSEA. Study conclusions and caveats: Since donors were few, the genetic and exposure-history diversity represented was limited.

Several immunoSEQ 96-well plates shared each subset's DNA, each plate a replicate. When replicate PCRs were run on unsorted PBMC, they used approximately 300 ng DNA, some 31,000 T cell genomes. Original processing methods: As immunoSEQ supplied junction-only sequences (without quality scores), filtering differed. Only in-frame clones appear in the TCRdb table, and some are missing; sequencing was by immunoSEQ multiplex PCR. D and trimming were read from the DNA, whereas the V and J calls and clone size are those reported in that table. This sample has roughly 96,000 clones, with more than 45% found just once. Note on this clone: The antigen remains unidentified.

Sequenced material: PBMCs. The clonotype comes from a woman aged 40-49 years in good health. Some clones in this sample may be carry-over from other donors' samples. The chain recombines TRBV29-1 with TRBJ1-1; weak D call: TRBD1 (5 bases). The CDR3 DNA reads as TGCAGCGGCGGACAAACCCGAACGGGCACTGAAGCTTTCTTT. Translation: CSGGQTRTGTEAFF.